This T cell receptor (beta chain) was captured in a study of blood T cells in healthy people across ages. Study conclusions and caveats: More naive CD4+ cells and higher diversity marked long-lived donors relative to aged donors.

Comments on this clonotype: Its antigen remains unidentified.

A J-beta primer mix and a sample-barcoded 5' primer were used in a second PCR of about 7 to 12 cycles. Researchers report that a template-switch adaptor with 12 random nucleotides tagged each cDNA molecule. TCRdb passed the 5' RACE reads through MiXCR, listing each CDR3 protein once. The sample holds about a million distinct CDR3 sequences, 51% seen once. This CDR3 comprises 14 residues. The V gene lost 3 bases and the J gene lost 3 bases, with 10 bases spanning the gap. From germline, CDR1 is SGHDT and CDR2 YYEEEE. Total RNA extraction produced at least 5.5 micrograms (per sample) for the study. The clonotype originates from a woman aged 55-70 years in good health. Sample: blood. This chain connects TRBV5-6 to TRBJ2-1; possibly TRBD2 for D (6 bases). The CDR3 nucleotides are TGTGCCAGCAGCTCCGGGACTTACTACAATGAGCAGTTCTTC. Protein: CASSSGTYYNEQFF.